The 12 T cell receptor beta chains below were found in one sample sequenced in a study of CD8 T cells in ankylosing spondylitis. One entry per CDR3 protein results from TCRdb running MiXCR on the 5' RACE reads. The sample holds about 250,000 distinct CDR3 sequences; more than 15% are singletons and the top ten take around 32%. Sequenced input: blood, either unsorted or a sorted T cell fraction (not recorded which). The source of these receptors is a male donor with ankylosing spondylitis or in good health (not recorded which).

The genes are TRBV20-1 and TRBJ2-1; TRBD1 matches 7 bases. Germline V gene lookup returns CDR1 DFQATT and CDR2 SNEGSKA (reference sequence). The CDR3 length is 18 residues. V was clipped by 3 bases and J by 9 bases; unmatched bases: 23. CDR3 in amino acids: CSASPDRPGLALHAEQFF. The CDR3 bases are TGCAGTGCTAGCCCGGACAGGCCTGGGCTAGCCCTCCACGCTGAGCAGTTCTTC.

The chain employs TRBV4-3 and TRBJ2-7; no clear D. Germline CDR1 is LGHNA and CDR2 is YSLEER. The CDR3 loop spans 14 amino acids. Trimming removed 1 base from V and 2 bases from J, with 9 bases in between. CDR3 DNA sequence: TGCGCCAGCAGCCAAGGTCAGGCTGCCTACGAGCAGTACTTC. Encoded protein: CASSQGQAAYEQYF.

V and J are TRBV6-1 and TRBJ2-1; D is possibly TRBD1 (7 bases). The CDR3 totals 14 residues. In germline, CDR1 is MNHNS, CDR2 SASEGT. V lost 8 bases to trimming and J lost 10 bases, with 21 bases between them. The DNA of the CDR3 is TGTGCCAGCCAGGGGGTAGCGGCGGCGGGGGAGCAGTTCTTC. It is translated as CASQGVAAAGEQFF.

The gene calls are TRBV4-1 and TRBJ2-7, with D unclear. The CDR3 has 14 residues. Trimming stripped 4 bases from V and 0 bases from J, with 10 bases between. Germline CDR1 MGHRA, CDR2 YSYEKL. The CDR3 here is CASSLSTASYEQYF. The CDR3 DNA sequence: TGCGCCAGCAGCCTGAGTACAGCCTCCTACGAGCAGTACTTC.

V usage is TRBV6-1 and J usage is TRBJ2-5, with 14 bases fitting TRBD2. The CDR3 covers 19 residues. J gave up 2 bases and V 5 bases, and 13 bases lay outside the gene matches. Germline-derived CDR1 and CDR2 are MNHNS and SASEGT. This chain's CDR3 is CASSPTGLAGGGVQETQYF. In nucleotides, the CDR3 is TGTGCCAGCAGTCCGACCGGACTAGCGGGAGGAGGTGTGCAAGAGACCCAGTACTTC.

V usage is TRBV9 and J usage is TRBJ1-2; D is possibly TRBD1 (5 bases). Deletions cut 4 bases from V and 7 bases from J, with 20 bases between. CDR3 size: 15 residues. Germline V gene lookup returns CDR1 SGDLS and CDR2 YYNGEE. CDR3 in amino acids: CASSMGRTAWGGYTF. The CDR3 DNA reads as TGTGCCAGCAGCATGGGACGGACTGCTTGGGGTGGCTACACCTTC.

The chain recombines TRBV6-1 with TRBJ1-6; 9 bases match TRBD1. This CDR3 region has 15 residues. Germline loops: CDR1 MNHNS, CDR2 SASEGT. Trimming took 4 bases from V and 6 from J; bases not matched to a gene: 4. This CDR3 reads CASSAGTGRNSPLHF. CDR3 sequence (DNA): TGTGCCAGCAGTGCCGGGACAGGGCGTAATTCACCCCTCCACTTT.

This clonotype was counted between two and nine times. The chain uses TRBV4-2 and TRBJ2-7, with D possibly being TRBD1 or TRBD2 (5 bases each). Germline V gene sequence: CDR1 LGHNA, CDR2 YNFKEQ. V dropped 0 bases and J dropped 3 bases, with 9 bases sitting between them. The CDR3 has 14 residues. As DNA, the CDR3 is TGTGCCAGCAGCCAAGACGGGACGGGCTACGAGCAGTACTTC. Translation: CASSQDGTGYEQYF.

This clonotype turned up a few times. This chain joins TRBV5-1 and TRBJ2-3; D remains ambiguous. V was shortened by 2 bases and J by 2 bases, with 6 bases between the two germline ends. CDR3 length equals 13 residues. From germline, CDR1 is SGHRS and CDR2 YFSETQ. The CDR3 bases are TGCGCCAGCAGCTTCTACCCCACAGATACGCAGTATTTT. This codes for CASSFYPTDTQYF.

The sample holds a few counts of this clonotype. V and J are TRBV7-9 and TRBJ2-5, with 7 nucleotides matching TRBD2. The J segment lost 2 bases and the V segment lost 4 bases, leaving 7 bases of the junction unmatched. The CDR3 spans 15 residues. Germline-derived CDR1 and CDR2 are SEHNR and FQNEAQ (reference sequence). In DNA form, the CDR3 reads TGTGCCAGCAGCTCGGCTGGGACTATACAAGAGACCCAGTACTTC. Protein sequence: CASSSAGTIQETQYF.

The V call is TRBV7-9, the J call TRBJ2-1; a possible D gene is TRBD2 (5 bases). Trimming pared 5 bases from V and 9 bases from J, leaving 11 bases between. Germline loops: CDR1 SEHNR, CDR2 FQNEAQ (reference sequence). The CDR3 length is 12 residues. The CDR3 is CASSILASEQFF. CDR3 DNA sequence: TGTGCCAGCAGCATCCTAGCTAGTGAGCAGTTCTTC.

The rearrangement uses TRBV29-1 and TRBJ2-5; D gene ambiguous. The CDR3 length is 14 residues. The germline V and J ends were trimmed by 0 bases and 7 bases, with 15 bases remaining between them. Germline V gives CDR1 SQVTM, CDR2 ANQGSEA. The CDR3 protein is CSVEDYRATGTQYF. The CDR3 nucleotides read TGCAGCGTTGAAGATTATCGCGCAACGGGGACCCAGTACTTC.